This T cell receptor (beta chain) derives from a study of cytotoxic CD8 clonotypes in ibrutinib-treated CLL. Turning to the study itself: Investigators collected response samples after a median around 12 months of treatment, range 6 to 36.

TCRdb's copy holds only in-frame clones and misses some; the assay was immunoSEQ multiplex PCR. The profile shows about 160,000 clones, 81% of them singletons. CDR1 is LNHDA, CDR2 SQIVND, per germline (reference sequence). V was cut by 4 bases and J by 4 bases, with 9 bases left in between. The CDR3 consists of 13 residues. This receptor was identified in a human donor with chronic lymphocytic leukemia. This chain links TRBV19 with TRBJ2-3, with D unclear. The specimen was PBMCs, collected after 12 months of ibrutinib treatment. The CDR3 coding sequence is TGTGCCAGTAGTACCCGGTCTCCAGATACGCAGTATTTT. Translated, it gives CASSTRSPDTQYF.